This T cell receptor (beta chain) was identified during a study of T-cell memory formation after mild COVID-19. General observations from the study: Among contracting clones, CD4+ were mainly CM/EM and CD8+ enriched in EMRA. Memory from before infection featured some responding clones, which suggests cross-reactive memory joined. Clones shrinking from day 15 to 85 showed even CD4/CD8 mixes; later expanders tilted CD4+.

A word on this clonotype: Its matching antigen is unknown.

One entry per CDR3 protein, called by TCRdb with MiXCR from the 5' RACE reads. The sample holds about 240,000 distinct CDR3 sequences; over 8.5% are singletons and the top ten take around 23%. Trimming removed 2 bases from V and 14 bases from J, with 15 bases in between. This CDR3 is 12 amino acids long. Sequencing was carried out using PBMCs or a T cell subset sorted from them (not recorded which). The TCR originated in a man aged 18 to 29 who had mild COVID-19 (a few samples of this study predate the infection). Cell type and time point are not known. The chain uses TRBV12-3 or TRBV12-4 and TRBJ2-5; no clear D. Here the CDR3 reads CASSLSSNPYYF. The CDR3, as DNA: TGTGCCAGCAGTTTATCCTCAAACCCCTATTACTTC.